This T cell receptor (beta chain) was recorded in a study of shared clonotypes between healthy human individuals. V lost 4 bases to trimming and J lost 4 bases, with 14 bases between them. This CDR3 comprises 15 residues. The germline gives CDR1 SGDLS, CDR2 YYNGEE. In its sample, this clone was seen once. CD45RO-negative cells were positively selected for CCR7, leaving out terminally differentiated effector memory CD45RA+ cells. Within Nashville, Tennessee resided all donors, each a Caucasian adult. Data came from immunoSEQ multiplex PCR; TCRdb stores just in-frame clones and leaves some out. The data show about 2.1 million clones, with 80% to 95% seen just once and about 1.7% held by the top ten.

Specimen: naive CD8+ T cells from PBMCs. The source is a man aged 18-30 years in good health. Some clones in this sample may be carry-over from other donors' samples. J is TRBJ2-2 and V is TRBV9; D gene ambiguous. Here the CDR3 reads CASSSQVASTGELFF. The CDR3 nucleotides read TGTGCCAGCAGCTCGCAGGTCGCGAGCACCGGGGAGCTGTTTTTT. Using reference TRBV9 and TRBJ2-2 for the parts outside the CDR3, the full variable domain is DSGVTQTPKHLITATGQRVTLRCSPRSGDLSVYWYQQSLDQGLQFLIQYYNGEERAKGNILERFSAQQFPDLHSELNLSSLELGDSALYFCASSSQVASTGELFFGEGSRLTVL.